These 10 T cell receptor beta chains were sequenced from one sample in a study of blood T cell repertoires in COVID-19. Here immunoSEQ multiplex PCR was the method, and the copy in TCRdb shows in-frame clones only, minus some. The sample contains 80,000 to 95,000 clones, approximately 88% of which appear only once. The sample consisted of peripheral blood. These receptors were taken from a woman older than 75 with active or convalescent COVID-19.

Ten or more counts support this clone. J is TRBJ1-2 and V is TRBV30, with a possible D match to TRBD1 (5 bases). The CDR3 is 14 residues long. V was pared by 2 bases and J by 3 bases, with 13 bases between. The germline V gene encodes CDR1 GTSNPN and CDR2 SVGIG (reference sequence). In nucleotides, the CDR3 is TGTGCCTGGAGTAATTTAGGGGCGCACTATGGCTACACCTTC. As protein: CAWSNLGAHYGYTF.

The chain links TRBV6-5 to TRBJ2-5; 7 bases are shared with TRBD2. J was trimmed by 2 bases and V by 2 bases; bases with no gene match: 5. Germline V gives CDR1 MNHEY, CDR2 SVGAGI. This CDR3 is built from 15 residues. The CDR3 sequence is CASSYTAGSQETQYF. CDR3 DNA: TGTGCCAGCAGTTACACAGCGGGGTCACAAGAGACCCAGTACTTC.

V is TRBV7-6 and J is TRBJ2-1, with 8 bases lining up with TRBD2. V trimming: 1 base; J trimming: 10 bases; junction bases outside the gene matches: 9. The CDR3 totals 15 residues. Per the germline V gene, CDR1 is SGHVS and CDR2 is FNYEAQ. The CDR3 bases are TGTGCCAGCAGCTTAGACGGGGGGGCCTTCGGCGAGCAGTTCTTC. Protein sequence: CASSLDGGAFGEQFF.

The chain couples TRBV9 to TRBJ2-1, with 9 bases lining up with TRBD1. V lost 2 bases and J lost 7; bases outside the gene matches: 4. The germline V gene encodes CDR1 SGDLS and CDR2 YYNGEE. The CDR3 is made up of 14 amino acids. CDR3 residues: CASSVRGTGNEQFF. CDR3 in DNA: TGTGCCAGCAGCGTGAGGGGGACAGGGAATGAGCAGTTCTTC.

This clone was recorded once. The chain has TRBV29-1 and TRBJ2-2; TRBD1 aligns across 8 bases. Germline V gene lookup returns CDR1 SQVTM and CDR2 ANQGSEA. CDR3 length: 16 amino acids. V dropped 3 bases and J dropped 0; count of bases not matched to a gene: 6. In DNA, the CDR3 is TGCAGCGTTGATACAGGGGGGAACGCGAACACCGGGGAGCTGTTTTTT. It codes for CSVDTGGNANTGELFF.

This chain joins TRBV19 and TRBJ2-3; D is possibly TRBD2 (6 bases). The CDR3 loop spans 15 amino acids. Trimming removed 0 bases from V and 1 base from J, with 8 bases in between. The germline CDR1 and CDR2 sequences are LNHDA and SQIVND (reference sequence). The CDR3 loop reads CASSIDSGRTDTQYF. The CDR3 DNA is TGTGCCAGTAGTATAGATAGCGGCCGCACAGATACGCAGTATTTT.

The chain joins TRBV6-6 to TRBJ1-5; D remains ambiguous. The V gene lost 0 bases and the J gene lost 3 bases, with 3 bases spanning the gap. Germline CDR1 is MNHNY and CDR2 is SVGAGI (reference sequence). The CDR3 is 13 amino acids. CDR3 nucleotide sequence: TGTGCCAGCAGTTACTCCCTCAATCAGCCCCAGCATTTT. Encoded protein: CASSYSLNQPQHF.

V and J are TRBV2 and TRBJ1-2; D possibly corresponds to TRBD1 (6 bases). The V gene lost 6 bases and the J gene lost 7 bases, with 15 bases spanning the gap. This CDR3 has 13 residues. Looked up from germline, CDR1 is SNHLY and CDR2 is FYNNEI. The CDR3 loop is CASRIHRESGYTF. The CDR3 region has the DNA TGTGCCAGCAGGATCCACAGGGAGAGTGGCTACACCTTC.

The V and J genes are TRBV6-5 and TRBJ1-1, with TRBD1 matching 10 bases. The CDR3 has 15 residues. V was pared by 5 bases and J by 5 bases, with 8 bases of the junction left unmatched. Germline-derived CDR1 and CDR2 are MNHEY and SVGAGI. The CDR3 DNA reads as TGTGCCAGCAGTAACCACGGGACAGGGGATACTGAAGCTTTCTTT. It encodes CASSNHGTGDTEAFF.

This chain connects TRBV19 to TRBJ1-1, with D unresolved. Per the germline V gene, CDR1 is LNHDA and CDR2 is SQIVND (reference sequence). This CDR3 contains 13 residues. Trimming took 6 bases from V and 2 from J, leaving 10 bases between them. CDR3 DNA: TGTGCCAGTAGCGGTCGCGTCAACACTGAAGCTTTCTTT. Translated, it gives CASSGRVNTEAFF.